These T cell receptor beta chains were read from a single sample in a study of shared clonotypes between healthy human individuals. Only in-frame clones appear in the TCRdb table, and some are missing; sequencing was by immunoSEQ multiplex PCR. This sample has hundreds of thousands of clones; 92% occur once, and the top ten carry around 24%. Sequenced material: naive CD8+ T cells sorted from blood. These TCRs come from a man between 25 and 39 years old in good health. Each CDR3 is given with its conserved first and last residue. Each record gives: V gene, clone size, D gene, J gene, CDR3 DNA, CDR3 protein. D genes are given only for firm matches. Clone size appears in some rows only: once, few, many, or a class for an expanded clone.

TRBV5-4	NA	NA	TRBJ2-2	TGTGCCAGCAGCTTGTGGTTTGGGGGGTCGACCGGGGAGCTGTTTTTT	CASSLWFGGSTGELFF
TRBV4-1	once	TRBD2	TRBJ2-1	TGCGCCAGCAGCGAAGGGACTAGCGGAAAAAATGAGCAGTTCTTC	CASSEGTSGKNEQFF
TRBV27	NA	NA	TRBJ2-7	TGTGCCAGCAGTTCATTAGCGACTGGGTACGGCTCGGAGCAGTACTTC	CASSSLATGYGSEQYF
TRBV29-1	NA	NA	TRBJ2-1	TGCAGCGTTGAGAGGGACTACAATGAGCAGTTCTTC	CSVERDYNEQFF
TRBV6-1	NA	NA	TRBJ1-4	TGTGCCAGCCGGGAAATCCTTTCAACTAATGAAAAACTGTTTTTT	CASREILSTNEKLFF
TRBV11-2	NA	TRBD2	TRBJ2-3	TGTGCCAGCAGCTTGGGGACTAGCGATGGTGGGACAGATACGCAGTATTTT	CASSLGTSDGGTDTQYF
TRBV2	once	NA	TRBJ2-7	TGTGCCAGCAGGGCGAACGCAAGGGGACGCTACGAGCAGTACTTC	CASRANARGRYEQYF
TRBV6-1	NA	TRBD2	TRBJ2-7	TGTGCCAGCAGTGACACCGGGACTAGCGGGAGGTACGAGCAGTACTTC	CASSDTGTSGRYEQYF
TRBV11-3	NA	NA	TRBJ2-2	TGTGCCAGCAGCTTAGATCTGTATGAGACGAACACCGGGGAGCTGTTTTTT	CASSLDLYETNTGELFF
TRBV14	NA	NA	TRBJ2-5	TGTGCCAGCAGCCAAGAGGGGGAGACCCAGTACTTC	CASSQEGETQYF
TRBV6-6	NA	NA	TRBJ1-5	TGTGCCAGCAGTTACACAGGGACCCAGCCCCAGCATTTT	CASSYTGTQPQHF
TRBV6-1	NA	NA	TRBJ1-5	TGTGCCAGCATAAGGGACACTAGCAATCAGCCCCAGCATTTT	CASIRDTSNQPQHF
TRBV27	NA	NA	TRBJ2-7	TGTGCCAGCAGTTCAGGGTTGGGCGAGCAGTACTTC	CASSSGLGEQYF
TRBV5-1	NA	TRBD1	TRBJ2-7	TGCGCCAGCAGCTTGTTGAGCGCAGGGGGCTCCTACGAGCAGTACTTC	CASSLLSAGGSYEQYF
TRBV27	NA	TRBD2	TRBJ2-7	TGTGCCAGCTTGGGTCGGCGGGGGAGCTCCTACGAGCAGTACTTC	CASLGRRGSSYEQYF